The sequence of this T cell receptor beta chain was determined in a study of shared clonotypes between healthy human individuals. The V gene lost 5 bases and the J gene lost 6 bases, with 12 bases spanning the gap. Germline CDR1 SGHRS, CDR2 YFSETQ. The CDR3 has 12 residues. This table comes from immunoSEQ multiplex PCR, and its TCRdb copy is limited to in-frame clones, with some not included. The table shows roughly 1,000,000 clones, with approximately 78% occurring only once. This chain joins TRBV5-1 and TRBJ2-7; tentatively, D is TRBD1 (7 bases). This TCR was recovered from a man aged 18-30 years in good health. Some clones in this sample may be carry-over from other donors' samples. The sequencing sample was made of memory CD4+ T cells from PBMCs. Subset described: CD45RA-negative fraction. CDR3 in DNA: TGCGCCAGCAGGGACCAGGGGGGCGAGCAGTACTTC. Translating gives CASRDQGGEQYF.